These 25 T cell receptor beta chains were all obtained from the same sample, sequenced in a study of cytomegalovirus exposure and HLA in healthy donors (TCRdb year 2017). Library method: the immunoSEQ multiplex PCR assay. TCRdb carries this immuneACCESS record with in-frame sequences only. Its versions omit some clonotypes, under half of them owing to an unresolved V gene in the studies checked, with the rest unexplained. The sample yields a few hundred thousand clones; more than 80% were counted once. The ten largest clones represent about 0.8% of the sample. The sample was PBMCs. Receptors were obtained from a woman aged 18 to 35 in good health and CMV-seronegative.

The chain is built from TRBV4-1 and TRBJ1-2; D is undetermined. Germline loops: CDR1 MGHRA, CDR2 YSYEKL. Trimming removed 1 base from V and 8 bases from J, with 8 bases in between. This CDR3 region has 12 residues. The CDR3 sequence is CASSQGAVGYTF. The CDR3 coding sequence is TGCGCCAGCAGCCAAGGGGCCGTCGGCTACACCTTC.

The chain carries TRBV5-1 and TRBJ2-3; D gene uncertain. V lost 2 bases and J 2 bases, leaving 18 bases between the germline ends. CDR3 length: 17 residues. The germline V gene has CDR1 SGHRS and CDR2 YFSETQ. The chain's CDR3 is CASSLFVGQPYTDTQYF. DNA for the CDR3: TGCGCCAGCAGCTTATTTGTGGGCCAACCTTACACAGATACGCAGTATTTT.

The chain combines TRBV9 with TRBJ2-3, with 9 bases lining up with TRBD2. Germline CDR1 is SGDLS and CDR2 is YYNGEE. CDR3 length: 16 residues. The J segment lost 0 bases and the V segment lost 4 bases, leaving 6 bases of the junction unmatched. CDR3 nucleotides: TGTGCCAGCAGCTCGGTAGCGGGGGTTAGCACAGATACGCAGTATTTT. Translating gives CASSSVAGVSTDTQYF.

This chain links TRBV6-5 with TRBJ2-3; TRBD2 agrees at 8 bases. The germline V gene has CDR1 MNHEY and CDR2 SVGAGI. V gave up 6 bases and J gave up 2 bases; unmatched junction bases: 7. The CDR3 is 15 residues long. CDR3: CASSPRGGFTDTQYF. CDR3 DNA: TGTGCCAGCAGCCCTCGGGGGGGATTCACAGATACGCAGTATTTT.

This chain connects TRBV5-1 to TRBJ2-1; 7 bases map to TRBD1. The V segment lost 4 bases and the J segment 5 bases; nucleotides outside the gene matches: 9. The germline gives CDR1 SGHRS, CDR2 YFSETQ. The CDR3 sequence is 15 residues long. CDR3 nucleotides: TGCGCCAGCAGCCGGACAGGTAGGGCCGACAATGAGCAGTTCTTC. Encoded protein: CASSRTGRADNEQFF.

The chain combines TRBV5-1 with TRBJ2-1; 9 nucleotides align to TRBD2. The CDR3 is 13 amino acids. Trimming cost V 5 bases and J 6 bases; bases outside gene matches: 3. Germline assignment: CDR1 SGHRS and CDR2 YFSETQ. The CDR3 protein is CASRSGLANEQFF. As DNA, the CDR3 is TGCGCCAGCAGATCGGGACTAGCCAATGAGCAGTTCTTC.

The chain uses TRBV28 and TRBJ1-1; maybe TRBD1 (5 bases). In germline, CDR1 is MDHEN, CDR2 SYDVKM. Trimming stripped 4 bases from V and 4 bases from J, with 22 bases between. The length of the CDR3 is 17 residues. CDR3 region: CASSSPGEGKSGTEAFF. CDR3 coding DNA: TGTGCCAGCAGTTCCCCTGGGGAGGGGAAGAGTGGCACTGAAGCTTTCTTT.

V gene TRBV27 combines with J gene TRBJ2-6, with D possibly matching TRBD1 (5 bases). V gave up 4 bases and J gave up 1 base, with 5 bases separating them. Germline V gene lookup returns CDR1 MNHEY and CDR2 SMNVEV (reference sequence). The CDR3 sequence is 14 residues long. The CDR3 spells CASSYRSGANVLTF. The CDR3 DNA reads TGTGCCAGCAGTTACAGGTCTGGGGCCAACGTCCTGACTTTC.

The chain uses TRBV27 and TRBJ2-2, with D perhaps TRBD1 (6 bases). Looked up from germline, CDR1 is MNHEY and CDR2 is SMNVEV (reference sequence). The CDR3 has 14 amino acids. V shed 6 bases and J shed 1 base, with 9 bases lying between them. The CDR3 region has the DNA TGTGCCAGCAGGACGGGACAGAACACCGGGGAGCTGTTTTTT. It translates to CASRTGQNTGELFF.

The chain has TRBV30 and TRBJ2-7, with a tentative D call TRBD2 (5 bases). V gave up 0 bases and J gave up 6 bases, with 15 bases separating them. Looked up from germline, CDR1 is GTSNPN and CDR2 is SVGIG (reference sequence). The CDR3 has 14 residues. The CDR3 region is CAWSVRAGGLEQYF. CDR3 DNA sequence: TGTGCCTGGAGTGTACGGGCCGGCGGGCTCGAGCAGTACTTC.

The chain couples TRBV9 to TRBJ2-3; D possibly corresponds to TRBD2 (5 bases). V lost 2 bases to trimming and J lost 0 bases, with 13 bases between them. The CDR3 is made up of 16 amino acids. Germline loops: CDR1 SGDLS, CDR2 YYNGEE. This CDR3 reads CASSVHGGFSTDTQYF. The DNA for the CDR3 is TGTGCCAGCAGCGTGCACGGCGGGTTTAGCACAGATACGCAGTATTTT.

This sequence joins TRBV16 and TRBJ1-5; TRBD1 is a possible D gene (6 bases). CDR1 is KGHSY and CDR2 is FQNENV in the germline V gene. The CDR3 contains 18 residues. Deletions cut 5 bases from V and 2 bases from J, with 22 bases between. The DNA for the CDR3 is TGTGCCAGCAGCGGAACAGGGAGGGGGGTCGACGGCAATCAGCCCCAGCATTTT. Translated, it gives CASSGTGRGVDGNQPQHF.

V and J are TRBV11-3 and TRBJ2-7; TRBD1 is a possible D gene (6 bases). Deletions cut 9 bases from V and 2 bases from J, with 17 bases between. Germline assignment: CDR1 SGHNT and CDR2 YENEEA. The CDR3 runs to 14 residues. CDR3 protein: CASSRQGRPYEQYF. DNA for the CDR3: TGTGCCAGTTCCCGCCAGGGGCGCCCCTACGAGCAGTACTTC.

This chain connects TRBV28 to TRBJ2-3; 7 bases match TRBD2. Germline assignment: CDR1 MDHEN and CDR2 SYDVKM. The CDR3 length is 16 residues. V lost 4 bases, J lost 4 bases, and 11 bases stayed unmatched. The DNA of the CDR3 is TGTGCCAGCAGTTGGGGGGGGAGGGAGCTCGCAGATACGCAGTATTTT. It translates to CASSWGGRELADTQYF.

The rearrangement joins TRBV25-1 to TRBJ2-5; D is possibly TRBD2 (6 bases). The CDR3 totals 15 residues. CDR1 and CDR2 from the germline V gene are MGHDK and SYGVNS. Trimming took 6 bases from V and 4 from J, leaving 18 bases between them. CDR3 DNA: TGTGCCAGCAGGGAGGGGATAACACCGGTAGAGACCCAGTACTTC. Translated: CASREGITPVETQYF.

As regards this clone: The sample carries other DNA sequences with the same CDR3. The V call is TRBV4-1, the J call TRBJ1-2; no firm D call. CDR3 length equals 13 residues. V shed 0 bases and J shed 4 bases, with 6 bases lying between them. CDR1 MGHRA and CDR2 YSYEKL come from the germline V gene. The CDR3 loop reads CASSQDGGYGYTF. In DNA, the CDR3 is TGCGCCAGCAGCCAAGACGGCGGCTATGGCTACACCTTC.

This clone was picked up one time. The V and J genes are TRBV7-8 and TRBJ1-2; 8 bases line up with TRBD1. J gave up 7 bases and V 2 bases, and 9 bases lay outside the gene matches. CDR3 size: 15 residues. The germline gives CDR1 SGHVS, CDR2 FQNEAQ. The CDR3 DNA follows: TGTGCCAGCAGCTTATTTATGTCAGGGGGCGGTGGCTACACCTTC. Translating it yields CASSLFMSGGGGYTF.

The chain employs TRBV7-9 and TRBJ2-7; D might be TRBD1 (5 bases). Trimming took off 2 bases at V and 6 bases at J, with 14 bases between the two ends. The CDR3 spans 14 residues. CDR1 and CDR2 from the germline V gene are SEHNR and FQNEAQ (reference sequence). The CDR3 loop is CASSLSGQGFEQYF. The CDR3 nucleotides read TGTGCCAGCAGCTTATCGGGTCAGGGATTCGAGCAGTACTTC. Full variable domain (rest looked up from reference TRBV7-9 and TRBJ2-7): DTGVSQNPRHKITKRGQNVTFRCDPISEHNRLYWYRQTLGQGPEFLTYFQNEAQLEKSRLLSDRFSAERPKGSFSTLEIQRTEQGDSAMYLCASSLSGQGFEQYFGPGTRLTVT.

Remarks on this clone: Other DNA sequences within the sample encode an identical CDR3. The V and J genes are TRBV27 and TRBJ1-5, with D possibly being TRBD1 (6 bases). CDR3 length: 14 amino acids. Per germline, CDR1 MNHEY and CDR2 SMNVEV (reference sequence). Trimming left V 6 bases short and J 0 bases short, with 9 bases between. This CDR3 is CASSLTGSNQPQHF. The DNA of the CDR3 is TGTGCCAGCAGCCTGACAGGTAGCAATCAGCCCCAGCATTTT.

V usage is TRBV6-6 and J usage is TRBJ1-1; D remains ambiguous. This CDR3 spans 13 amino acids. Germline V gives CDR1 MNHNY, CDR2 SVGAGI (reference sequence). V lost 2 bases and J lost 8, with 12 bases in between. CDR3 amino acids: CASSYSGPWEAFF. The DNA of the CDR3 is TGTGCCAGCAGTTACAGCGGGCCTTGGGAAGCTTTCTTT.

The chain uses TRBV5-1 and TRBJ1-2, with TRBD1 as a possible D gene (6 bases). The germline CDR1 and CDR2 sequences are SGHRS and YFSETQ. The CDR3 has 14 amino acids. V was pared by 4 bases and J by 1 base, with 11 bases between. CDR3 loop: CASSPDRVNYGYTF. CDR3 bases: TGCGCCAGCAGCCCGGACAGAGTTAACTATGGCTACACCTTC. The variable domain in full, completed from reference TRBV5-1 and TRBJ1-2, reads KAGVTQTPRYLIKTRGQQVTLSCSPISGHRSVSWYQQTPGQGLQFLFEYFSETQRNKGNFPGRFSGRQFSNSRSEMNVSTLELGDSALYLCASSPDRVNYGYTFGSGTRLTVV.

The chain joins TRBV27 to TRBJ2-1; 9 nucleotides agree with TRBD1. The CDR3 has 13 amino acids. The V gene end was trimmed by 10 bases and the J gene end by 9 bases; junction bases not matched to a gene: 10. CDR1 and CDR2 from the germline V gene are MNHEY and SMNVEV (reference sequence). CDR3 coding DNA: TGTGCCACTTCGGGACAGGGAATCTTTGAGCAGTTCTTC. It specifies CATSGQGIFEQFF.

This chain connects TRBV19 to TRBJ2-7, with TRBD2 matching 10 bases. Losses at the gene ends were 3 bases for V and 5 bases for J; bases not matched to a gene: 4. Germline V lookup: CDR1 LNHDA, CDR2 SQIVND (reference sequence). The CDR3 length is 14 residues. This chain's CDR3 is CASSMFLAGDEQYF. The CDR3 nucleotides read TGTGCCAGTAGTATGTTCCTAGCGGGAGACGAGCAGTACTTC.

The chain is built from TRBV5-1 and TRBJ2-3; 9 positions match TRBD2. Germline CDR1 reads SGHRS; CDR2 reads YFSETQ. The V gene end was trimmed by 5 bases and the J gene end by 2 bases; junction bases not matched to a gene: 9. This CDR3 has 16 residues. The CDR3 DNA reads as TGCGCCAGCAGACTAAGCAGCGGGGGGTACACAGATACGCAGTATTTT. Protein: CASRLSSGGYTDTQYF.

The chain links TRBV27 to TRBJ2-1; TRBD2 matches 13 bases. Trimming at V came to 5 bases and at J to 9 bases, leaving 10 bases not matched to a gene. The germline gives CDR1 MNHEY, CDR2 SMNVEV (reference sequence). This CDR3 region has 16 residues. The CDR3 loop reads CASSPGTSGTTGEQFF. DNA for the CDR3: TGTGCCAGCAGTCCAGGGACTAGCGGGACTACAGGTGAGCAGTTCTTC.